Below are 10 T cell receptor beta chains sequenced from a single sample in a study of cytomegalovirus exposure and HLA in healthy donors. Amplification used 60 Vbeta primers and 13 Jbeta primers. Assay used: immunoSEQ multiplex PCR; TCRdb lists only in-frame clones, some missing. Of some 110,000 clones detected, roughly two thirds appear once; the ten largest clones hold around 3.5%. The sequencing input was PBMCs. These receptor sequences come from a young man in good health and CMV-seronegative.

The rearrangement links TRBV7-9 to TRBJ2-2; 14 positions agree with TRBD2. The junction had 5 bases not matched to a gene; V was cut back by 5 bases and J by 6 bases. Germline CDR1 SEHNR, CDR2 FQNEAQ (reference sequence). This CDR3 region has 16 residues. CDR3 coding DNA: TGTGCCAGCAGCCGGGGACTAGCGGGAGAGGCCGGGGAGCTGTTTTTT. It is translated as CASSRGLAGEAGELFF.

This rearrangement joins TRBV6-1 to TRBJ2-3; the D gene is possibly TRBD1 (5 bases). The CDR3 length is 13 residues. In germline, CDR1 is MNHNS, CDR2 SASEGT. V lost 5 bases and J lost 2, with 8 bases in between. The CDR3, as DNA: TGTGCCAGCAGTCCCAGGGACACAGATACGCAGTATTTT. This gives the protein CASSPRDTDTQYF.

The chain uses TRBV2 and TRBJ1-6, with 9 positions matching TRBD1. This CDR3 region has 16 residues. V gave up 6 bases and J gave up 6 bases; unmatched junction bases: 9. Germline V gene lookup returns CDR1 SNHLY and CDR2 FYNNEI. Here the CDR3 DNA reads TGTGCCAGCAGCCAACAACGGGACAGGGCTAATTCACCCCTCCACTTT. It is translated as CASSQQRDRANSPLHF.

The chain uses TRBV18 and TRBJ1-5; 7 positions agree with TRBD1. The CDR3 loop spans 16 amino acids. The V and J ends lost 3 bases and 1 base, in that order; junction bases with no gene match: 6. Germline V CDR1 and CDR2: KGHSH, LQKENI. CDR3 bases: TGTGCCAGCTCACCCAACAGGGGACGGAGCAATCAGCCCCAGCATTTT. The encoded protein is CASSPNRGRSNQPQHF.

This clone has just a few counts. J is TRBJ1-1 and V is TRBV19, with D hard to call. Looked up from germline, CDR1 is LNHDA and CDR2 is SQIVND (reference sequence). The CDR3 is made up of 14 amino acids. Trimming removed 5 bases from V and 4 bases from J, with 14 bases in between. CDR3 nucleotides: TGTGCCAGTAGTTCTAGGGAGGGCGGCACTGAAGCTTTCTTT. Its translation: CASSSREGGTEAFF.

The sample holds one count of this clone. J is TRBJ1-5 and V is TRBV28, with 9 positions matching TRBD1. The V gene's germline CDR1 is MDHEN and CDR2 SYDVKM. V gave up 3 bases and J gave up 5 bases; unmatched junction bases: 5. The CDR3 runs to 15 residues. CDR3 bases: TGTGCCAGCAGTTTGGGACAGGGCTATTATCAGCCCCAGCATTTT. Its translation: CASSLGQGYYQPQHF.

CDR3 DNA: TGTGCCAGCAGTTCCCGAGGCAATGAGCAGTTCTTC. Translating gives CASSSRGNEQFF. This chain links TRBV11-2 with TRBJ2-1, with D unresolved. This CDR3 is 12 amino acids long. V shed 6 bases and J shed 6 bases, with 9 bases lying between them. Looked up from germline, CDR1 is SGHAT and CDR2 is FQNNGV.

This clone was counted between two and nine times. The genes are TRBV27 and TRBJ2-7; the D gene is possibly TRBD2 (6 bases). V shed 1 base and J shed 5 bases, with 12 bases lying between them. Germline CDR1 reads MNHEY; CDR2 reads SMNVEV (reference sequence). This CDR3 has 14 amino acids. The CDR3 protein is CASSLLSEGNEQYF. The CDR3 DNA reads as TGTGCCAGCAGTTTATTGTCGGAGGGGAACGAGCAGTACTTC.

The V gene is TRBV5-1, the J gene TRBJ1-2, with TRBD1 as a possible D gene (5 bases). This CDR3 region has 15 residues. Trimming took 0 bases from V and 3 from J, leaving 12 bases between them. Germline V CDR1 and CDR2: SGHRS, YFSETQ. The CDR3: CASSLAGRADYGYTF. In nucleotides, the CDR3 is TGCGCCAGCAGCTTGGCTGGCAGGGCCGACTATGGCTACACCTTC.

This clone showed up just a few times. V and J are TRBV29-1 and TRBJ1-1; D remains ambiguous. The V gene's germline CDR1 is SQVTM and CDR2 ANQGSEA. Trimming took 7 bases from V and 1 from J, leaving 13 bases between them. CDR3 length: 13 amino acids. Here the CDR3 reads CSADSYRNTEAFF. The CDR3 nucleotides read TGCAGCGCTGATTCCTACAGGAACACTGAAGCTTTCTTT.